One sample yielded the 10 T cell receptor beta chains listed below, sequenced in a study of T cell repertoires in cytomegalovirus infection. TCRdb reanalysed the reads using MiXCR and keeps one entry per CDR3 protein. The sample carries 900,000 to 950,000 distinct CDR3 sequences, 30% to 40% recorded once. The antigens for these receptors are not known. This specimen was cultured CD8+ T cells from PBMCs, taken from culture after CMV antigen stimulation. The receptors originated from a human donor in good health (CMV status not recorded). Some clones in this sample may be carry-over from other donors' samples.

This chain connects TRBV4-1 to TRBJ2-5; no reliable D call. Germline V gives CDR1 MGHRA, CDR2 YSYEKL. V dropped 4 bases and J dropped 0 bases, with 15 bases sitting between them. CDR3 size: 16 residues. CDR3 residues: CASSPGPTMYQETQYF. The CDR3 nucleotides read TGCGCCAGCAGCCCAGGACCTACAATGTACCAAGAGACCCAGTACTTC.

This clonotype came up many times. V usage is TRBV7-6 and J usage is TRBJ2-3; D unresolved. The length of the CDR3 is 15 residues. From germline, CDR1 is SGHVS and CDR2 FNYEAQ. Trimming pared 0 bases from V and 6 bases from J, leaving 13 bases between. CDR3 in amino acids: CASSLARYILDTQYF. In nucleotides, the CDR3 is TGTGCCAGCAGCTTAGCGCGCTATATTCTGGATACGCAGTATTTT.

V usage is TRBV5-6 and J usage is TRBJ2-3; D may be TRBD2 (6 bases). Germline V lookup: CDR1 SGHDT, CDR2 YYEEEE. This CDR3 spans 16 amino acids. V dropped 4 bases and J dropped 2 bases, with 17 bases sitting between them. The CDR3 loop reads CASSHWPGLNTDTQYF. CDR3 coding DNA: TGTGCCAGCAGCCATTGGCCGGGACTCAACACAGATACGCAGTATTTT.

Only a few counts were recorded for this clonotype. The rearrangement uses TRBV6-5 and TRBJ2-7, with 9 bases fitting TRBD2. Germline-derived CDR1 and CDR2 are MNHEY and SVGAGI. Germline trimming cut 4 bases from V and 2 bases from J; bases unmatched to any gene: 9. This CDR3 comprises 16 residues. CDR3 DNA: TGTGCCAGCAGTTCCCCCAGTAGCGGGGGAGCCTACGAGCAGTACTTC. It is translated as CASSSPSSGGAYEQYF.

This clonotype has ten or more counts. The genes are TRBV7-6 and TRBJ2-1; D tentatively reads TRBD1 or TRBD2 (5 bases each). V was clipped by 2 bases and J by 1 base, with 15 bases between them. The CDR3 has 17 amino acids. The germline V gene has CDR1 SGHVS and CDR2 FNYEAQ. The CDR3 loop reads CASSLRGGSPSYNEQFF. The DNA for the CDR3 is TGTGCCAGCAGCTTAAGGGGTGGGAGTCCTTCCTACAATGAGCAGTTCTTC.

This clonotype has a handful of counts. This chain uses TRBV20-1 with TRBJ1-1; D is uncertain. The CDR3 is made up of 12 amino acids. CDR1 and CDR2 from the germline V gene are DFQATT and SNEGSKA (reference sequence). Trimming shortened V by 6 bases and J by 1 base, and 9 bases separated the two germline ends. CDR3 nucleotide sequence: TGCAGTGCCTTGGCGCAGAACACTGAAGCTTTCTTT. This translates into CSALAQNTEAFF.

The chain links TRBV6-2 or TRBV6-3 to TRBJ1-1; D not resolved. Per the germline V gene, CDR1 is MNHEY and CDR2 is SVGEGT. CDR3 length: 14 residues. V lost 6 bases to trimming and J lost 0 bases, with 11 bases between them. CDR3 residues: CASRPTRMNTEAFF. CDR3 nucleotides: TGTGCCAGCAGACCGACAAGAATGAACACTGAAGCTTTCTTT.

The chain employs TRBV19 and TRBJ2-5; D ambiguous. V lost 8 bases, J lost 5 bases, and 12 bases lay in between. CDR1 is LNHDA, CDR2 SQIVND, per germline (reference sequence). CDR3 length equals 12 residues. DNA for the CDR3: TGTGCCAGTTTGAGCTTCGGGGAGACCCAGTACTTC. Amino acids: CASLSFGETQYF.

In this sample, this clonotype turned up many times. V is TRBV27 and J is TRBJ1-1; D not certain. Trimming shortened V by 3 bases and J by 7 bases, and 6 bases separated the two germline ends. The CDR3 runs 11 residues. Germline-derived CDR1 and CDR2 are MNHEY and SMNVEV (reference sequence). CDR3 nucleotide sequence: TGTGCCAGCAGTTTCGGGGTTGAAGCTTTCTTT. It specifies CASSFGVEAFF.

This clonotype was observed a few times. The rearrangement joins TRBV7-9 to TRBJ1-2, with 7 positions matching TRBD1. CDR1 is SEHNR, CDR2 FQNEAQ, per germline (reference sequence). This CDR3 has 10 residues. J lost 14 bases, V lost 7 bases, and 7 bases had no gene match. The CDR3 DNA follows: TGTGCCAGCACCATAGACAGGGCGACCTTC. Amino acids: CASTIDRATF. Complete variable domain (other parts from reference TRBV7-9 and TRBJ1-2): DTGVSQNPRHKITKRGQNVTFRCDPISEHNRLYWYRQTLGQGPEFLTYFQNEAQLEKSRLLSDRFSAERPKGSFSTLEIQRTEQGDSAMYLCASTIDRATFGSGTRLTVV.